Sequencing of this TCR beta chain was carried out in a study of beta chain features in type 1 diabetes. Study summary: Healthy donors, compared against patients, showed similar age, gender and cell yields.

Expressed TCRB transcripts were sequenced because the isolated RNA had all been reverse transcribed beforehand. Profiling relied on immunoSEQ multiplex PCR, and the TCRdb table lists in-frame clones only, not all of them. The sample shows about 250,000 clones, around 14% of them seen only once. Germline assignment: CDR1 MNHNY and CDR2 SVGAGI (reference sequence). The germline V and J ends were trimmed by 6 bases and 8 bases, with 19 bases remaining between them. There are 15 residues in the CDR3. Sequencing input: naive CD4+ T cells from blood. The chain is built from TRBV6-6 and TRBJ1-4; the D gene is possibly TRBD1 (5 bases). The receptor was derived from a woman aged 40 to 50 in good health. Written as DNA, the CDR3 is TGTGCCAGCAGAGCCTTCGGGGGTTCCCCCGAAAAACTGTTTTTT. It encodes CASRAFGGSPEKLFF.